This is a list of T cell receptor beta chains from one sample in a study of blood T cells in healthy people across ages. In TCRdb, the 5' RACE reads were re-called with MiXCR into one record per CDR3 protein. The sample contains some 1.5 million distinct CDR3 sequences, 40% to 45% of which appear only once. The specimen sequenced was blood. The source is a woman between 18 and 30 years old in good health. Each CDR3 is given without its conserved first and last residue. The order of the fields is J gene, V gene, D gene, CDR3 length, CDR3 protein. The D gene is left open where the match is weak.

TRBJ2-2 | TRBV5-1 | . | 11 | AIPRGRTGELF
TRBJ2-1 | TRBV7-6 | . | 14 | ASSLARASSSNEQF
TRBJ1-5 | TRBV6-5 | . | 13 | ASRLDSFSNQPQH
TRBJ1-1 | TRBV20-1 | . | 13 | SIFSSGALNTEAF
TRBJ1-1 | TRBV29-1 | TRBD1 | 13 | SVEGRQGGWTEAF
TRBJ2-5 | TRBV29-1 | . | 12 | SVDDRDRQETQY
TRBJ2-5 | TRBV20-1 | . | 11 | KGGQAGSETQY
TRBJ2-7 | TRBV2 | TRBD1 | 11 | ASSDRTGLEQY
TRBJ2-3 | TRBV20-1 | TRBD2 | 13 | SAREAGSSTDTQY
TRBJ2-7 | TRBV6-6 | . | 13 | ASSPRQAANYEQY
TRBJ2-7 | TRBV20-1 | . | 12 | SARVRFYVYEQY
TRBJ2-5 | TRBV11-2 | . | 13 | ASSFGPGAKETQY
TRBJ2-7 | TRBV6-1 | . | 13 | ASTEGRGLSYEQY
TRBJ2-3 | TRBV20-1 | TRBD2 | 15 | SASSQTASGFTDTQY
TRBJ2-7 | TRBV12-3/TRBV12-4 | . | 12 | ASRLDTTSYEQY
TRBJ2-3 | TRBV11-2 | . | 12 | ASSLTGGRDTQY
TRBJ2-3 | TRBV6-6 | . | 12 | ASSYSPSSHTQY
TRBJ2-4 | TRBV7-2 | . | 11 | ASSFRGANIQY
TRBJ1-4 | TRBV20-1 | TRBD1 | 16 | SSRAYRGREVTNEKLF
TRBJ1-4 | TRBV12-3/TRBV12-4 | . | 14 | ASSPQDGDFNEKLF
TRBJ1-5 | TRBV20-1 | TRBD1 | 12 | SATPSGGGQPQH
TRBJ1-1 | TRBV7-2 | . | 12 | ASSSRTFVTEAF
TRBJ2-7 | TRBV28 | . | 14 | ASSPASAGKLNEQY
TRBJ1-4 | TRBV7-2 | . | 12 | ASSLGGSHPKLF
. | TRBV29-1 | . | 13 | SVEIGDSSYNEQY
TRBJ2-7 | TRBV29-1 | TRBD1 | 11 | SARTGDHYEQY
TRBJ2-1 | TRBV29-1 | . | 11 | SGGNTGPAEQF
TRBJ2-1 | TRBV29-1 | . | 13 | SVDPQTSSYNEQF